The 24 T cell receptor beta chains reported below all come from one sample, sequenced in a study of blood T cell repertoires in COVID-19 (dated by TCRdb to the early 2020s). Receptors were amplified or captured by the immunoSEQ multiplex PCR assay. TCRdb stores this immuneACCESS table with in-frame sequences only. Part of the clones is absent; in the studies checked, under half of the shortfall reflects unresolved V genes, and no reason is known for the rest. The table for this sample lists some 110,000 clones; roughly 90% of them were counted only once. The top ten constitute around 2.1% of the sample. Sequenced input: peripheral blood. These receptor sequences come from a man aged 45 to 65 with COVID-19, enrolled during active disease.

The V and J genes are TRBV7-9 and TRBJ1-2; no clear D. V gave up 1 base and J gave up 7 bases, with 16 bases separating them. The CDR3 extends over 15 amino acids. Germline loops: CDR1 SEHNR, CDR2 FQNEAQ (reference sequence). Here the CDR3 DNA reads TGTGCCAGCAGCTTAGTTCCACGAGTATCTCGTGGCTACACCTTC. Its protein product is CASSLVPRVSRGYTF.

CDR3 protein: CASSEVAAGANVLTF. The CDR3 region has the DNA TGTGCCAGCAGTGAAGTAGCCGCCGGGGCCAACGTCCTGACTTTC. The rearrangement uses TRBV6-1 and TRBJ2-6; D remains unclear. This CDR3 region has 15 residues. The V end lost 1 base, the J end lost 4 bases, and 8 bases lay between the germline ends. Germline V CDR1 and CDR2: MNHNS, SASEGT.

J is TRBJ2-3 and V is TRBV5-5, with a possible D match to TRBD1 (6 bases). The V and J ends lost 6 bases and 3 bases respectively, with 17 bases between them. Germline lookup yields CDR1 SGHKS and CDR2 YYEKEE (reference sequence). The CDR3 sequence is 15 residues long. This CDR3 is CASTWQGILTDTQYF. In DNA, the CDR3 is TGTGCCAGCACCTGGCAGGGGATATTGACAGATACGCAGTATTTT.

The chain joins TRBV27 to TRBJ2-3, with D possibly matching TRBD2 (5 bases). The CDR3 is made up of 14 amino acids. Germline CDR1 reads MNHEY; CDR2 reads SMNVEV (reference sequence). The V and J ends lost 5 bases and 1 base respectively, with 10 bases between them. As DNA, the CDR3 is TGTGCCAGCAGTAGGCTCGGGGGCACAGATACGCAGTATTTT. It specifies CASSRLGGTDTQYF.

The V and J genes are TRBV24-1 and TRBJ2-2; TRBD2 matches at 13 bases. Per the germline V gene, CDR1 is KGHDR and CDR2 is SFDVKD. The V gene end was trimmed by 3 bases and the J gene end by 6 bases; junction bases not matched to a gene: 3. This CDR3 has 16 amino acids. The CDR3 bases are TGTGCCACCAGTGATCCCGGACTAGCGGGGGCCGGGGAGCTGTTTTTT. Protein product: CATSDPGLAGAGELFF.

The CDR3, as DNA: TGTGCCAGCAGCCCGGGGACAGGCGTCCGGCATTTT. This translates into CASSPGTGVRHF. The chain couples TRBV12-3 or TRBV12-4 to TRBJ1-5, with 8 nucleotides matching TRBD1. V shed 6 bases, J shed 15 bases, and the junction held 10 bases outside the gene matches. The CDR3 sequence is 12 residues long.

V and J are TRBV3-1 (or the pseudogene TRBV3-2) and TRBJ2-2; D is uncertain. The CDR3 runs to 17 residues. Trimming cost V 4 bases and J 2 bases, with 17 bases left between them. Germline assignment: CDR1 LGHDT and CDR2 YNNKEL (reference sequence). CDR3 loop: CASSPPRLVHNTGELFF. The CDR3 DNA reads as TGTGCCAGCAGCCCCCCCCGGCTAGTGCATAACACCGGGGAGCTGTTTTTT.

The genes are TRBV7-8 and TRBJ2-5; D is possibly TRBD1 (5 bases). Germline CDR1 reads SGHVS; CDR2 reads FQNEAQ. V shed 3 bases and J shed 1 base, with 9 bases lying between them. This CDR3 contains 14 residues. The CDR3 spells CASSFQTVQETQYF. The DNA for the CDR3 is TGTGCCAGCAGCTTCCAGACAGTCCAAGAGACCCAGTACTTC.

This clone has only a few counts. This chain connects TRBV28 to TRBJ2-2; 8 nucleotides agree with TRBD2. This CDR3 spans 13 amino acids. Germline lookup yields CDR1 MDHEN and CDR2 SYDVKM. V shed 7 bases and J 8 bases; nucleotides not matched to a gene: 6. CDR3 region: CASKEGGRGELFF. CDR3 nucleotides: TGTGCCAGCAAGGAGGGCGGGAGGGGGGAGCTGTTTTTT.

The chain uses TRBV7-9 and TRBJ1-1; tentative D call: TRBD1 (5 bases). This CDR3 is built from 13 residues. V gave up 1 base and J gave up 3 bases, with 6 bases separating them. Germline-derived CDR1 and CDR2 are SEHNR and FQNEAQ (reference sequence). As DNA, the CDR3 is TGTGCCAGCAGCTTAGGGGGGGACACTGAAGCTTTCTTT. Translating gives CASSLGGDTEAFF.

The chain is built from TRBV19 and TRBJ2-2, with D perhaps matching TRBD1 (6 bases). The CDR3 extends over 15 amino acids. Germline V gene sequence: CDR1 LNHDA, CDR2 SQIVND (reference sequence). Trimming removed 5 bases at V and 4 bases at J, with 14 bases between. CDR3 DNA: TGTGCCAGTAGTGTACAGGGATTCGGCACCGGGGAGCTGTTTTTT. Translated: CASSVQGFGTGELFF.

In this sample, this clone turned up once. The chain carries TRBV30 and TRBJ1-3; D uncertain. The CDR3 length is 11 residues. CDR1 and CDR2 from the germline V gene are GTSNPN and SVGIG (reference sequence). V lost 2 bases and J 4 bases, leaving 3 bases between the germline ends. This chain's CDR3 is CAWSRGNTIYF. For the CDR3, the DNA is TGTGCCTGGAGTCGGGGAAACACCATATATTTT.

V usage is TRBV15 and J usage is TRBJ1-5, with 7 bases matching TRBD1. The junction had 4 bases not matched to a gene; V was cut back by 5 bases and J by 3 bases. The CDR3 has 14 residues. CDR1 is LNHNV, CDR2 YYDKDF, per germline (reference sequence). As DNA, the CDR3 is TGTGCCACCAGCCGCGACAGGGTCAATCAGCCCCAGCATTTT. Amino acid sequence: CATSRDRVNQPQHF.

The chain has TRBV5-5 and TRBJ1-1, with 7 bases fitting TRBD1. The CDR3 totals 14 residues. The germline gives CDR1 SGHKS, CDR2 YYEKEE (reference sequence). Unmatched junction bases numbered 2, after V lost 2 bases and J lost 1 base. CDR3 nucleotides: TGTGCCAGCAGCTTACAGGGGAAGAACACTGAAGCTTTCTTT. Translation gives CASSLQGKNTEAFF.

The chain has TRBV4-1 and TRBJ2-6; 9 nucleotides agree with TRBD1. V lost 4 bases and J lost 0; bases outside the gene matches: 10. The CDR3 runs 19 residues. The germline V gene has CDR1 MGHRA and CDR2 YSYEKL. CDR3 amino acids: CASSLLQGALRSGANVLTF. CDR3 nucleotide sequence: TGCGCCAGCAGCCTTTTACAGGGGGCCCTCCGCTCTGGGGCCAACGTCCTGACTTTC.

The chain links TRBV7-3 to TRBJ2-5; D is uncertain. There are 14 residues in the CDR3. Germline V gene sequence: CDR1 SGHTA, CDR2 FQGTGA. The germline V and J ends were trimmed by 1 base and 3 bases, with 9 bases remaining between them. The CDR3 sequence is CASSLSAAEETQYF. DNA of the CDR3: TGTGCCAGCAGCTTAAGCGCGGCCGAAGAGACCCAGTACTTC.

The genes are TRBV25-1 and TRBJ2-1; 8 bases fit TRBD2. The V segment lost 1 base and the J segment 9 bases; nucleotides outside the gene matches: 11. Germline CDR1 and CDR2: MGHDK and SYGVNS. The CDR3 has 16 residues. CDR3 amino acids: CASSELKGLERAEQFF. The CDR3 bases are TGTGCCAGCAGTGAATTAAAGGGACTAGAAAGGGCTGAGCAGTTCTTC.

The chain recombines TRBV30 with TRBJ1-2, with D maybe TRBD1 (5 bases). The CDR3 is 15 residues long. V lost 2 bases, J lost 0 bases, and 13 bases lay in between. CDR1 is GTSNPN and CDR2 is SVGIG in the germline V gene (reference sequence). The CDR3 sequence is CAWSPGILANYGYTF. CDR3 nucleotides: TGTGCCTGGAGTCCAGGGATCTTAGCTAACTATGGCTACACCTTC.

The genes are TRBV29-1 and TRBJ2-7, with TRBD2 matching 11 bases. Looked up from germline, CDR1 is SQVTM and CDR2 is ANQGSEA. This CDR3 has 14 residues. V gave up 8 bases and J gave up 0 bases; unmatched junction bases: 6. The CDR3 sequence is CSTTSGGSSYEQYF. The CDR3 region has the DNA TGCAGCACAACTAGCGGGGGTAGCTCCTACGAGCAGTACTTC.

There are a few counts of this clone. The V gene is TRBV7-2, the J gene TRBJ1-1; 11 bases match TRBD1. In germline, CDR1 is SGHTA, CDR2 FQGNSA. V shed 2 bases, J shed 0 bases, and the junction held 5 bases outside the gene matches. The CDR3 is made up of 17 amino acids. CDR3 coding DNA: TGTGCCAGCAGCTTAAGATGGGACAGGGGGATGAACACTGAAGCTTTCTTT. It encodes CASSLRWDRGMNTEAFF.

This rearrangement joins TRBV10-3 to TRBJ2-1, with 12 bases aligning to TRBD2. The length of the CDR3 is 14 residues. Germline values: CDR1 ENHRY, CDR2 SYGVKD. V lost 6 bases, J lost 5 bases, and 2 bases stayed unmatched. CDR3 sequence: CAISLAGGDNEQFF. For the CDR3, the DNA is TGTGCCATCAGCCTAGCGGGAGGGGACAATGAGCAGTTCTTC.

For this clone: The junction differs from germline at one of its ends, possibly a read error. The genes are TRBV2 and TRBJ1-4; D is undetermined. Germline values: CDR1 SNHLY, CDR2 FYNNEI. CDR3 length: 11 residues. This chain's CDR3 is CASRRESFPVF. In DNA, the CDR3 is TGTGCCTCCCGGCGGGAGTCCTTCCCTGTTTTT.

This clone is a singleton in its sample. This chain links TRBV7-6 with TRBJ2-1, with TRBD2 matching 9 bases. The CDR3 covers 18 residues. V lost 2 bases and J lost 0; bases outside the gene matches: 8. Germline-derived CDR1 and CDR2 are SGHVS and FNYEAQ. The CDR3 reads CASSLTAGGGLSYNEQFF. The CDR3 DNA reads as TGTGCCAGCAGCTTAACAGCGGGAGGAGGCCTCTCCTACAATGAGCAGTTCTTC.

CDR3 protein: CASSLVGGTTMNTEAFF. The DNA for the CDR3 is TGCGCCAGCAGCTTGGTCGGGGGAACCACCATGAACACTGAAGCTTTCTTT. This rearrangement joins TRBV5-1 to TRBJ1-1; D is possibly TRBD1 (5 bases). CDR1 and CDR2 from the germline V gene are SGHRS and YFSETQ. Trimming cost V 0 bases and J 0 bases, with 15 bases left between them. The CDR3 spans 17 residues.